This TCR beta chain appears in the sequencing data of a study of T cell repertoires in cytomegalovirus infection. Study-level information: Evidence of both CMV infection and a matching HLA type came from public TCR beta signatures. General study results and limits: Dominating the ex vivo response were HLA-C-restricted CMV-specific TCR beta clonotypes. Based on cumulative public TCR beta family frequency, carriers of CMV plus the relevant HLA were identified.

TCRdb reprocessed the reads with MiXCR, giving one entry per CDR3 protein. The sample contains about 310,000 distinct CDR3 sequences, roughly 25% of which appear only once. The CDR3 spans 14 residues. Deletions cut 2 bases from V and 2 bases from J, with 10 bases between. In germline, CDR1 is SGHTA, CDR2 FQGNSA. This clonotype was counted at least ten times. Its target is unknown. The source is a human donor in good health (CMV status not recorded). Some clones in this sample may be carry-over from other donors' samples. The chain couples TRBV7-2 to TRBJ2-7; no clear D gene. This specimen was cultured PBMCs, taken from culture after CMV antigen stimulation. The CDR3 region is CASSLSPSTYEQYF. The CDR3 bases are TGTGCCAGCAGCTTATCCCCCAGCACCTACGAGCAGTACTTC.